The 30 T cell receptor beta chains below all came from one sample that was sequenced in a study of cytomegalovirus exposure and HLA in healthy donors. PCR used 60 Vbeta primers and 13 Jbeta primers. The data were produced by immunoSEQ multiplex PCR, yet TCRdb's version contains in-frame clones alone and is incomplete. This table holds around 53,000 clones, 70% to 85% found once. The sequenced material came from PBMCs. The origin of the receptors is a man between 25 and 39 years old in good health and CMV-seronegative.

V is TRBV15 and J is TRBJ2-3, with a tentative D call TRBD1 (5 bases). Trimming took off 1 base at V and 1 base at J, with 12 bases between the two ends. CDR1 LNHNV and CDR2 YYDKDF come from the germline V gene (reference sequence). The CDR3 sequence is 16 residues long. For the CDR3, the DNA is TGTGCCACCAGCAGAGCAAGGGGCCTGCGCACAGATACGCAGTATTTT. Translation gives CATSRARGLRTDTQYF.

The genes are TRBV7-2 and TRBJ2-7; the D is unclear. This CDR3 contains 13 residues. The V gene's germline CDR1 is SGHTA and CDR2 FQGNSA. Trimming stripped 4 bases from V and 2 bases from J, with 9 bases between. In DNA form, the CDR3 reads TGTGCCAGCAGCTCAGAGCGAGCCTACGAGCAGTACTTC. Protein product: CASSSERAYEQYF.

In DNA, the CDR3 is TGTGCCAGCAGCGTGGGTATGGGAGAGGGTTTCAATGAGCAGTTCTTC. It translates to CASSVGMGEGFNEQFF. V is TRBV9 and J is TRBJ2-1; a weak D match, TRBD2 (5 bases). This CDR3 region has 16 residues. V gave up 2 bases and J gave up 6 bases, with 18 bases separating them. Looked up from germline, CDR1 is SGDLS and CDR2 is YYNGEE.

The CDR3 reads CASSLRDNTEAFF. In DNA form, the CDR3 reads TGCGCCAGCAGCTTGCGGGATAACACTGAAGCTTTCTTT. The chain couples TRBV5-1 to TRBJ1-1; D is unclear. The V and J ends lost 1 base and 2 bases respectively, with 6 bases between them. The CDR3 is made up of 13 amino acids. Germline lookup yields CDR1 SGHRS and CDR2 YFSETQ. The variable domain in full, completed from reference TRBV5-1 and TRBJ1-1, reads KAGVTQTPRYLIKTRGQQVTLSCSPISGHRSVSWYQQTPGQGLQFLFEYFSETQRNKGNFPGRFSGRQFSNSRSEMNVSTLELGDSALYLCASSLRDNTEAFFGQGTRLTVV.

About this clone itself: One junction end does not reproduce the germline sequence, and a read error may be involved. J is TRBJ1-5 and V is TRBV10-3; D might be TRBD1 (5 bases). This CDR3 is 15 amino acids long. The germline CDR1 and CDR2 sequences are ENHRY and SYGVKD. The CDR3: CAISEWQGGNQRQHF. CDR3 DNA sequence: TGTGCCATCAGTGAGTGGCAGGGAGGCAATCAGCGCCAGCATTTT.

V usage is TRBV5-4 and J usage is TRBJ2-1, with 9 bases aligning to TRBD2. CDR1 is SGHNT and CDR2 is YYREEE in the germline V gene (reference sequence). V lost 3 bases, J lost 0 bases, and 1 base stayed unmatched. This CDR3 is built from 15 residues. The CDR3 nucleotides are TGTGCCAGCAGCTATAGCGGGGGCTCCTACAATGAGCAGTTCTTC. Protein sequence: CASSYSGGSYNEQFF.

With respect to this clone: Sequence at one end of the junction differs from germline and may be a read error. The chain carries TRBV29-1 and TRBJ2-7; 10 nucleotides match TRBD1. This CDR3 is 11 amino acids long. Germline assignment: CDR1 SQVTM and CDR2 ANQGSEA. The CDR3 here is CSVGTGERRHF. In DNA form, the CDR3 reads TGCAGCGTGGGGACAGGGGAACGAAGACACTTC.

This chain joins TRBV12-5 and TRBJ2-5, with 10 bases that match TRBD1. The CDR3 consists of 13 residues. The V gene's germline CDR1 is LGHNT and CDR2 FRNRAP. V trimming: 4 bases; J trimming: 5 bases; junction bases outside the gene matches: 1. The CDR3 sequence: CASGSGQGETQYF. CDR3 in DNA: TGTGCTAGTGGTTCGGGACAGGGGGAGACCCAGTACTTC.

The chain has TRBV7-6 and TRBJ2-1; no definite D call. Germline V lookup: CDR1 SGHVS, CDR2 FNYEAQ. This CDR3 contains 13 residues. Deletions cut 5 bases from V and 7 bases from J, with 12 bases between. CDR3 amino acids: CASSPRPANEQFF. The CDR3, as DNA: TGTGCCAGCAGCCCTAGGCCAGCTAATGAGCAGTTCTTC.

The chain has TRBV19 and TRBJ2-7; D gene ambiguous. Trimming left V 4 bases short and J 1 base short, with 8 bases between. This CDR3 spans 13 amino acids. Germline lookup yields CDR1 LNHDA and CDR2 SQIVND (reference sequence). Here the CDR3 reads CASSTLRSYEQYF. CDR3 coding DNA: TGTGCCAGTAGTACCCTACGATCCTACGAGCAGTACTTC. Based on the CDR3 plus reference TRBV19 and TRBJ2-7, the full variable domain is DGGITQSPKYLFRKEGQNVTLSCEQNLNHDAMYWYRQDPGQGLRLIYYSQIVNDFQKGDIAEGYSVSREKKESFPLTVTSAQKNPTAFYLCASSTLRSYEQYFGPGTRLTVT.

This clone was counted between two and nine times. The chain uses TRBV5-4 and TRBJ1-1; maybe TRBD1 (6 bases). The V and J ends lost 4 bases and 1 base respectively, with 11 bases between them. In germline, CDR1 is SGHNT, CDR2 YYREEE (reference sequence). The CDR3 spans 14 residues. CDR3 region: CASSDIRGNTEAFF. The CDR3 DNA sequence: TGTGCCAGCAGCGATATCAGGGGGAACACTGAAGCTTTCTTT.

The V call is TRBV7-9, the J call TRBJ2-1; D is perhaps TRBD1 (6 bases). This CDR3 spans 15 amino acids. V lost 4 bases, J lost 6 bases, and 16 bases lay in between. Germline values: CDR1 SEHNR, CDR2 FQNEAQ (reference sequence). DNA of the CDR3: TGTGCCAGCAGCTCCGGGACATCCGGTGTCAATGAGCAGTTCTTC. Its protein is CASSSGTSGVNEQFF.

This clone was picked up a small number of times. The CDR3 nucleotides are TGTGCCAGCAGCTTGACTAGCGGGAGGTACGATGAGCAGTTCTTC. Residues: CASSLTSGRYDEQFF. The rearrangement links TRBV7-2 to TRBJ2-1; 13 bases agree with TRBD2. The CDR3 runs 15 residues. From germline, CDR1 is SGHTA and CDR2 FQGNSA. Trimming took 3 bases from V and 8 from J; bases not matched to a gene: 4. Supplemented by reference TRBV7-2 and TRBJ2-1, the full variable domain reads GAGVSQSPSNKVTEKGKDVELRCDPISGHTALYWYRQSLGQGLEFLIYFQGNSAPDKSGLPSDRFSAERTGGSVSTLTIQRTQQEDSAVYLCASSLTSGRYDEQFFGPGTRLTVL.

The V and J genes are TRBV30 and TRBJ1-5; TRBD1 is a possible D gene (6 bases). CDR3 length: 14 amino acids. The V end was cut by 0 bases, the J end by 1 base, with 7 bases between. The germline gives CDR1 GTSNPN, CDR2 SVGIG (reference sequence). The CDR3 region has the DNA TGTGCCTGGAGTGTAGGGACAAGCAATCAGCCCCAGCATTTT. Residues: CAWSVGTSNQPQHF.

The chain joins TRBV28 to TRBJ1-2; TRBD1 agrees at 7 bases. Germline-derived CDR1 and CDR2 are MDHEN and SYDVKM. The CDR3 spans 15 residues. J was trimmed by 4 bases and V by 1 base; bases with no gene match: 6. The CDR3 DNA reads TGTGCCAGCAGTTTATCGACAGGGAGGACCTATGGCTACACCTTC. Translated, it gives CASSLSTGRTYGYTF.

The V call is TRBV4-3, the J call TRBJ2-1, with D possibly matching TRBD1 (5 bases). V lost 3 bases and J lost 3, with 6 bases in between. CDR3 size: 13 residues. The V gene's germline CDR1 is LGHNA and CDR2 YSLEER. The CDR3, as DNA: TGCGCCAGCAGCCACGACAGCTACAATGAGCAGTTCTTC. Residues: CASSHDSYNEQFF.

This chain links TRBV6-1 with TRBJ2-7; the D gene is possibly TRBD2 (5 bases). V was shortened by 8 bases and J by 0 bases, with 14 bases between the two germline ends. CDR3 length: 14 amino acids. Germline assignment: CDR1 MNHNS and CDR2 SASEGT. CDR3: CASGYGVSSYEQYF. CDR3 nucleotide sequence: TGTGCCAGCGGCTACGGGGTCAGCTCCTACGAGCAGTACTTC.

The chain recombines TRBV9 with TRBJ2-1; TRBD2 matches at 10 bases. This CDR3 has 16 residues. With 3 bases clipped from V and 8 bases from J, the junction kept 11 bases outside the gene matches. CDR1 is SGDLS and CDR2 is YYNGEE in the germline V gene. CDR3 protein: CASSDQREGRPYEQFF. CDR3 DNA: TGTGCCAGCAGCGACCAGCGGGAGGGCCGCCCCTATGAGCAGTTCTTC.

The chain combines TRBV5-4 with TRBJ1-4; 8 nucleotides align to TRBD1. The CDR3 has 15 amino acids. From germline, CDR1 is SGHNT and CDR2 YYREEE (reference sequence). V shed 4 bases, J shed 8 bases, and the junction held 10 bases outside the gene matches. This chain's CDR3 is CASSGGQGLSEKLFF. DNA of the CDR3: TGTGCCAGCAGCGGCGGACAGGGTCTAAGCGAAAAACTGTTTTTT.

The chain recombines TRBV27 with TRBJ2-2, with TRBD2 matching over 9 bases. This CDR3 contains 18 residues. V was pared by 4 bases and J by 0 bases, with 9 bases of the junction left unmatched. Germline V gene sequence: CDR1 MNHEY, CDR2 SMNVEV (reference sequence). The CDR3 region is CASSSGLAGLPNTGELFF. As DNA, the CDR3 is TGTGCCAGCAGTTCAGGTCTAGCGGGACTCCCGAACACCGGGGAGCTGTTTTTT.

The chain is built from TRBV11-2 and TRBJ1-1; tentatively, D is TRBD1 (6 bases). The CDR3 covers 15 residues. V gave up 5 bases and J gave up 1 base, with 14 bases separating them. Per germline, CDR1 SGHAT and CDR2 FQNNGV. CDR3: CASSILPGQNTEAFF. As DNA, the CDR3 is TGTGCCAGCAGCATCCTACCGGGACAGAACACTGAAGCTTTCTTT.

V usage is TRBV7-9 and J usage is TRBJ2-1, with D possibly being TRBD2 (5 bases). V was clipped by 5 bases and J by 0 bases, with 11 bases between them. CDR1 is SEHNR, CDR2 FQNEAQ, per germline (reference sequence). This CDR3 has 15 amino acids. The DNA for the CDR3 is TGTGCCAGCAGCCCCCCGGGAAACTCCTACAATGAGCAGTTCTTC. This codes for CASSPPGNSYNEQFF.

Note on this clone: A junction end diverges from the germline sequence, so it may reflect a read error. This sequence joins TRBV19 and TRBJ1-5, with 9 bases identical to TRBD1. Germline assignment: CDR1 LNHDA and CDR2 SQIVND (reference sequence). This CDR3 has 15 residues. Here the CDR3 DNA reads TGTGCCAGTAGCTCTACAACAGGGGGCAATCAGCCCCGGCATTTT. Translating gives CASSSTTGGNQPRHF.

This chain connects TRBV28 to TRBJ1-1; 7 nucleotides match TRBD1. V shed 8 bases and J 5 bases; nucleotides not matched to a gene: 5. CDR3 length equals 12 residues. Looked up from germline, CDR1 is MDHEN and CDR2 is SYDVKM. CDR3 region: CASHQGGTEAFF. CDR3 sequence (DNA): TGTGCCAGCCATCAGGGGGGAACTGAAGCTTTCTTT. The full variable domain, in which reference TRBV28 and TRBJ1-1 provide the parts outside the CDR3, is DVKVTQSSRYLVKRTGEKVFLECVQDMDHENMFWYRQDPGLGLRLIYFSYDVKMKEKGDIPEGYSVSREKKERFSLILESASTNQTSMYLCASHQGGTEAFFGQGTRLTVV.

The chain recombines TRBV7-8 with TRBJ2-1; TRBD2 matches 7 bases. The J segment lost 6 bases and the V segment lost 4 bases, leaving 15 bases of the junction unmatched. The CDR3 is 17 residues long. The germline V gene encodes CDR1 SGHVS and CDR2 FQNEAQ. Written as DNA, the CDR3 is TGTGCCAGCAGCTACGTGGGGGGGACCTCCATTTTCAATGAGCAGTTCTTC. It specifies CASSYVGGTSIFNEQFF.

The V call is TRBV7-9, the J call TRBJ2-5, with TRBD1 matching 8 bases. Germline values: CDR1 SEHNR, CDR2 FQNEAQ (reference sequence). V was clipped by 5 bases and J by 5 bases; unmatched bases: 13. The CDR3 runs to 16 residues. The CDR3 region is CASSRETGVLLETQYF. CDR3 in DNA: TGTGCCAGCAGCCGAGAGACAGGGGTTTTGTTGGAGACCCAGTACTTC.

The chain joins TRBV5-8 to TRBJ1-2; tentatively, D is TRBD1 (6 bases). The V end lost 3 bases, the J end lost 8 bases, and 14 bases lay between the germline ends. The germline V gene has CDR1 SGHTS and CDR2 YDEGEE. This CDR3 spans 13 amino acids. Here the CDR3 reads CASSSPQGRGYTF. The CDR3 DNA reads TGTGCCAGCAGCTCTCCACAGGGTAGGGGCTACACCTTC.

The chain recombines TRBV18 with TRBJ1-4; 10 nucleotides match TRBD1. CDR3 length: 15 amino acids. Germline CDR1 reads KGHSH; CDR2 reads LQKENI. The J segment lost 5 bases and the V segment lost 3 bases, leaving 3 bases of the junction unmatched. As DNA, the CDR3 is TGTGCCAGCTCACCCGCGGGACAGGGGAATGAAAAACTGTTTTTT. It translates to CASSPAGQGNEKLFF.

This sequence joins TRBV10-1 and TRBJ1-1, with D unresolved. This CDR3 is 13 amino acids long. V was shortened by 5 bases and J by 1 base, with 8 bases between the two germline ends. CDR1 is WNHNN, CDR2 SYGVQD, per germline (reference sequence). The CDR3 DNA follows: TGCGCCAGCAGTTCCGCAGAGAACACTGAAGCTTTCTTT. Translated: CASSSAENTEAFF.

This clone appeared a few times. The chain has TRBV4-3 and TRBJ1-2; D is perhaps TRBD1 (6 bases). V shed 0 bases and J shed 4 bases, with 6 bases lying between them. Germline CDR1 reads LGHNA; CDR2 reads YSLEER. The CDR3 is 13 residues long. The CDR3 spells CASSQDRGYGYTF. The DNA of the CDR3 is TGCGCCAGCAGCCAAGACAGGGGCTATGGCTACACCTTC.